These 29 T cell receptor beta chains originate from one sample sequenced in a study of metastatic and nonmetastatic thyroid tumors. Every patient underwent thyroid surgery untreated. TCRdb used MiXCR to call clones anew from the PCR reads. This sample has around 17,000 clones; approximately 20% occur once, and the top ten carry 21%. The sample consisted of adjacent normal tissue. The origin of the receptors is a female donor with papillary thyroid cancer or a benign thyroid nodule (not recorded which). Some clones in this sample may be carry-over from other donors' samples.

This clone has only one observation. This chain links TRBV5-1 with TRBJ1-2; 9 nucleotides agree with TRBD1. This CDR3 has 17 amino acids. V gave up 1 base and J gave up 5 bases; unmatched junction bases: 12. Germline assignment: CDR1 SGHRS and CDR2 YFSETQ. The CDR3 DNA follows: TGCGCCAGCAGCTTGCACCTCCCCGGGACAGGGTCGTATGGCTACACCTTC. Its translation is CASSLHLPGTGSYGYTF.

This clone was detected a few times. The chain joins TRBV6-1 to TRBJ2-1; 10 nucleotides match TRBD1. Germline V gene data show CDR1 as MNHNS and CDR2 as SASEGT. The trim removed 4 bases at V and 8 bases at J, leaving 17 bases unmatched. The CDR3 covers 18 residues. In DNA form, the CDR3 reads TGTGCCAGCAGTGTACGAATTCACTCCGGGACAGGGGTCGATGAGCAGTTCTTC. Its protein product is CASSVRIHSGTGVDEQFF.

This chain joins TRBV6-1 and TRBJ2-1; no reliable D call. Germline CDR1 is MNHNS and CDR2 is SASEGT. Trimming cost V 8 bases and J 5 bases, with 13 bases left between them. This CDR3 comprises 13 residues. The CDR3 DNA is TGTGCCAGCGCCACCGTCCCCCACAATGAGCAGTTCTTC. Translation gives CASATVPHNEQFF.

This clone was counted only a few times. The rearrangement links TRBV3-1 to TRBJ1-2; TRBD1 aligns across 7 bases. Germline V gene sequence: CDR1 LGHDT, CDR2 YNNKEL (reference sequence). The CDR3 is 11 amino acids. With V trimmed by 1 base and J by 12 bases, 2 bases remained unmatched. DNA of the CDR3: TGTGCCAGCAGCCAAGGGGACAGCCACACCTTC. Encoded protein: CASSQGDSHTF.

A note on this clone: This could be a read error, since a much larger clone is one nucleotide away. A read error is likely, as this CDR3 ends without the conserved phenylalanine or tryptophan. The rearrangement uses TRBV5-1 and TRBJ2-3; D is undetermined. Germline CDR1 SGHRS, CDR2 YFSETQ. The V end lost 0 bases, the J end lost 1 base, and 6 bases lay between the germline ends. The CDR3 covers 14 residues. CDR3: CASSLGRRTDTQYL. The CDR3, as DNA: TGCGCCAGCAGCTTGGGGCGGCGCACAGATACGCAGTATCTT.

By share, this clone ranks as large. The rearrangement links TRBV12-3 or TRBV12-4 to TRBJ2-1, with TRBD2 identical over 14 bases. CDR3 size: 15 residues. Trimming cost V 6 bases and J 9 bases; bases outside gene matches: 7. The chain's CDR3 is CASRSGLAGVSEQFF. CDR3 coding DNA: TGTGCCAGCAGATCGGGACTAGCGGGAGTAAGTGAGCAGTTCTTC.

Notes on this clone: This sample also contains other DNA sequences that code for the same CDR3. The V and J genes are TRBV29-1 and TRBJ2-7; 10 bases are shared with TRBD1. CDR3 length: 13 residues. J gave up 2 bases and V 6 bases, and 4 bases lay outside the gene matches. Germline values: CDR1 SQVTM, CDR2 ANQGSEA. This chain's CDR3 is CSVPGQGAYEQYF. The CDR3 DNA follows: TGCAGCGTACCTGGACAGGGGGCCTACGAGCAGTACTTC.

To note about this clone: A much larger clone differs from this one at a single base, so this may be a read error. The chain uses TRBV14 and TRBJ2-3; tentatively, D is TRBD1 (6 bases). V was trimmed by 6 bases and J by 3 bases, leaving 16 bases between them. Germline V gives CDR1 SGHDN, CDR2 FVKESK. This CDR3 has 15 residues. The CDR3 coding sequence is TGTGCCAGCAGTCTGATAGGGGGTTTAACAGATACGCAGTATTTT. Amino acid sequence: CASSLIGGLTDTQYF. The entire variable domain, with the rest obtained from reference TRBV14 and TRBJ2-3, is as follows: EAGVTQFPSHSVIEKGQTVTLRCDPISGHDNLYWYRRVMGKEIKFLLHFVKESKQDESGMPNNRFLAERTGGTYSTLKVQPAELEDSGVYFCASSLIGGLTDTQYFGPGTRLTVL.

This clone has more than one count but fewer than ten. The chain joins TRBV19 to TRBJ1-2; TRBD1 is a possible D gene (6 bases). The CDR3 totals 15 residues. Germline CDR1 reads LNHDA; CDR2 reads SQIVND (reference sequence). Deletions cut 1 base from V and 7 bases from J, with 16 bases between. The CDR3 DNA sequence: TGTGCCAGTAGTATAGGAGGGGGTTTCTTCGGTGGCTACACCTTC. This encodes CASSIGGGFFGGYTF.

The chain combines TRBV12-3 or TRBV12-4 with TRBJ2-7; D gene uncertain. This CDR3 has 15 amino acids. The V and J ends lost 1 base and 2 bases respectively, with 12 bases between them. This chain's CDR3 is CASSLGMGRAYEQYF. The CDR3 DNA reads TGTGCCAGCAGTTTAGGGATGGGCAGAGCCTACGAGCAGTACTTC.

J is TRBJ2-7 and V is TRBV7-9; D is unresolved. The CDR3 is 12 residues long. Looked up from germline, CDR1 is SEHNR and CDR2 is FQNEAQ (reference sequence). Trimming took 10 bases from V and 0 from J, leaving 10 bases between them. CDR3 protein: CAINTGSYEQYF. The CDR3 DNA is TGTGCCATTAACACCGGCTCCTACGAGCAGTACTTC.

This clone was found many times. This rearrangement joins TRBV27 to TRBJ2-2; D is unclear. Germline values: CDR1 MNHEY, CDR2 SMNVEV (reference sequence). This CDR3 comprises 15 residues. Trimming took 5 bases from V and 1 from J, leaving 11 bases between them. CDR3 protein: CASSERAQNTGELFF. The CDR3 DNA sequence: TGTGCCAGCAGTGAACGGGCGCAGAACACCGGGGAGCTGTTTTTT.

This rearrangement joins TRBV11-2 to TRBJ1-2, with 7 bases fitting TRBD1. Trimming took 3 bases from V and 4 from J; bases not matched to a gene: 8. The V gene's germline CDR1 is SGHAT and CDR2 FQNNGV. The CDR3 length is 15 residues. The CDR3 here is CASSLNNRGGYGYTF. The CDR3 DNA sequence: TGTGCCAGCAGCTTGAATAACAGGGGTGGCTATGGCTACACCTTC.

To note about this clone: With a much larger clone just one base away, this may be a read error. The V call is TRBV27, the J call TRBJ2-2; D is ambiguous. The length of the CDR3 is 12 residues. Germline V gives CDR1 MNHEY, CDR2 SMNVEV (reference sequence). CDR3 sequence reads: CASRLQTGELFF. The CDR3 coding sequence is TGTGCCAGCCGTTTACAGACCGGGGAGCTGTTTTTT.

In DNA, the CDR3 is TGTGCCAGCAGCCCCCTCGGGCCGTCAGGGGGATTTAACACTGAAGCTTTCTTT. Residues: CASSPLGPSGGFNTEAFF. The V gene is TRBV3-1, the J gene TRBJ1-1; 7 bases are a match to TRBD1. The CDR3 has 18 residues. Germline assignment: CDR1 LGHDT and CDR2 YNNKEL (reference sequence). V lost 4 bases to trimming and J lost 2 bases; unmatched junction nucleotides: 16.

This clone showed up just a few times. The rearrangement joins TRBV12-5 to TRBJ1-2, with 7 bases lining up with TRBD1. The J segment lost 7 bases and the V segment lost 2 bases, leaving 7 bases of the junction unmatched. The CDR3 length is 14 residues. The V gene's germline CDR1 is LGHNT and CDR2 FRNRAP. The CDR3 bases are TGTGCTAGTGGTTTGTATGACAGGGTGGTTGGCTACACCTTC. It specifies CASGLYDRVVGYTF.

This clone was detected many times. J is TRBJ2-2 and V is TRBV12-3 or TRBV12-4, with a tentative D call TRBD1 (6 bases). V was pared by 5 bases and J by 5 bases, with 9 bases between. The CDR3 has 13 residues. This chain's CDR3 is CASSGTRTGELFF. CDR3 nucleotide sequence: TGTGCCAGCAGTGGGACACGAACCGGGGAGCTGTTTTTT.

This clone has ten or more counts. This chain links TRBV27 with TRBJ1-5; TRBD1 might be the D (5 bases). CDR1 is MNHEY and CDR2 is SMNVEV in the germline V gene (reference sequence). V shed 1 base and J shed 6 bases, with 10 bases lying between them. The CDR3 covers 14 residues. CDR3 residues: CASSLLGGGQPQHF. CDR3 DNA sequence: TGTGCCAGCAGTTTATTGGGGGGTGGTCAGCCCCAGCATTTT.

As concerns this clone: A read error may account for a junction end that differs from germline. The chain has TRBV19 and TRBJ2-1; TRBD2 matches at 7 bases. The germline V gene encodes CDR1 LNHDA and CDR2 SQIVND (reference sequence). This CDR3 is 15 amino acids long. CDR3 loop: CSSSIRREFRNEQFF. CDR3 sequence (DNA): TGTTCCAGTAGTATTCGGCGGGAGTTCCGGAATGAGCAGTTCTTC.

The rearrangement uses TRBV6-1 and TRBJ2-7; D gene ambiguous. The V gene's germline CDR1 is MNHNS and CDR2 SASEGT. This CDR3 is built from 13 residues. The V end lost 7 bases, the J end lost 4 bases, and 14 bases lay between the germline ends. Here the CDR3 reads CASITRYVYEQYF. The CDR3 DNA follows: TGTGCCAGCATAACCCGTTATGTATACGAGCAGTACTTC.

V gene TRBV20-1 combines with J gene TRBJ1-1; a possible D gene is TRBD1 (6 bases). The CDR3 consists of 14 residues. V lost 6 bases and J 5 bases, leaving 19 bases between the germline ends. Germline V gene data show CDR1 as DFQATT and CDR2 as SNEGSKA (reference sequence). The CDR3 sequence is CSALTGQTLTEAFF. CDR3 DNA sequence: TGCAGTGCCCTAACGGGACAAACTCTTACTGAAGCTTTCTTT.

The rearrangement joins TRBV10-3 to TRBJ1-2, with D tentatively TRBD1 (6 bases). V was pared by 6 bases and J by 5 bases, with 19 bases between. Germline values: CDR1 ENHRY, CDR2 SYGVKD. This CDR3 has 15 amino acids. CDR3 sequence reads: CAIRMRQDGSYGYTF. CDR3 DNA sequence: TGTGCCATCAGGATGAGACAGGATGGGTCGTATGGCTACACCTTC.

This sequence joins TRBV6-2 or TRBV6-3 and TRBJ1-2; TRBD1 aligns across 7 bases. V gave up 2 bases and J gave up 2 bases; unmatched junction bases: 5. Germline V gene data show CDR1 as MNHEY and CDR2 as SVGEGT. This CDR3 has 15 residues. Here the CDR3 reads CASSYVQGQNYGYTF. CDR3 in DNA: TGTGCCAGCAGTTACGTACAGGGACAGAACTATGGCTACACCTTC.

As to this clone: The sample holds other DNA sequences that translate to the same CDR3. The CDR3 DNA is TGTGCCAGCAGCTTACATGGGAATAGCAATCAGCCCCAGCATTTT. This gives the protein CASSLHGNSNQPQHF. The V call is TRBV7-6, the J call TRBJ1-5; no reliable D call. The germline gives CDR1 SGHVS, CDR2 FNYEAQ. The V and J ends lost 2 bases and 0 bases respectively, with 8 bases between them. CDR3 size: 15 residues.

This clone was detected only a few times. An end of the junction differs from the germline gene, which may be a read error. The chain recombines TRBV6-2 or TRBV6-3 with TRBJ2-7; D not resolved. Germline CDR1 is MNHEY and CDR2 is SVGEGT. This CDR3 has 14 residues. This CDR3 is CASSYHQSSYEQYF. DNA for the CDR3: TGTGCCAGCAGTTACCACCAAAGCTCCTATGAGCAGTACTTC.

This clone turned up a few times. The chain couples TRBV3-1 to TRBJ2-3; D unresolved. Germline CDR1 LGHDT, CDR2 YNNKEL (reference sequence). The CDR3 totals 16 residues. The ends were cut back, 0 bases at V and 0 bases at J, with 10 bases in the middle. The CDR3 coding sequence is TGTGCCAGCAGCCAAGAACCGCATCTTAGCACAGATACGCAGTATTTT. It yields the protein CASSQEPHLSTDTQYF.

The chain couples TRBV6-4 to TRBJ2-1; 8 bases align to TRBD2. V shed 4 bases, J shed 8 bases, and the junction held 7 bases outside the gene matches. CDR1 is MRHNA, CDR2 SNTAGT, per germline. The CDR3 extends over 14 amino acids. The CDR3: CASSARSGSHEQFF. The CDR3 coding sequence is TGTGCCAGCAGTGCGAGGAGCGGGAGCCATGAGCAGTTCTTC.

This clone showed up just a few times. The CDR3 loop reads CASSYSAGGVYEQYF. The CDR3 nucleotides are TGTGCCAGCAGTTACTCGGCAGGGGGAGTCTACGAGCAGTACTTC. The V gene is TRBV6-5, the J gene TRBJ2-7; 7 bases are a match to TRBD1. Trimming cost V 0 bases and J 3 bases; bases outside gene matches: 5. This CDR3 region has 15 residues. Germline V gene data show CDR1 as MNHEY and CDR2 as SVGAGI.

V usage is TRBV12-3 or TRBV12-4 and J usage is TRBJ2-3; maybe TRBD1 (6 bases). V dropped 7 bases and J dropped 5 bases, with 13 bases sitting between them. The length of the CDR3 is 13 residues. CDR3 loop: CASTLKGVDTQYF. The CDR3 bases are TGTGCCAGCACCTTGAAGGGGGTAGATACGCAGTATTTT.